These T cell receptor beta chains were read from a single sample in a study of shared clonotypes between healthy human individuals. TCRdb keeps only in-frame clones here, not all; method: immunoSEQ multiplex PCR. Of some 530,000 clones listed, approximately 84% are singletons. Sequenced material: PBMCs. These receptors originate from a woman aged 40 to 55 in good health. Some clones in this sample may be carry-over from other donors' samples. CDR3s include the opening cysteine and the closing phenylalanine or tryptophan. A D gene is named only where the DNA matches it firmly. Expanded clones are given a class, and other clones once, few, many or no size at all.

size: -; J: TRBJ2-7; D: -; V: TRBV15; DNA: TGTGCCACCAGCAGAGGAAGTACCCCCTACGAGCAGTACTTC; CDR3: CATSRGSTPYEQYF
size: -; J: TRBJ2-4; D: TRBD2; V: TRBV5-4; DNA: TGTGCCAGCAGCCGACGGACTAGCGGGAGAATGGAAAACATTCAGTACTTC; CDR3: CASSRRTSGRMENIQYF
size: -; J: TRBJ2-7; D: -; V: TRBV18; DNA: TGTGCCAGCTCCAGGACCGCGTACGAGCAGTACTTC; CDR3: CASSRTAYEQYF
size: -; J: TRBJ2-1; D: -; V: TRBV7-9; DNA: TGTGCCAGCAGCTTAGCGTCGCCCGGGACAAAAGGTGAGCAGTTCTTC; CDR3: CASSLASPGTKGEQFF
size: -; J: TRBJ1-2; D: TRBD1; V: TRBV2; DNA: TGTGCCAGCAGTGGGGGACAGGGAGGAGATTATGGCTACACCTTC; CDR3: CASSGGQGGDYGYTF
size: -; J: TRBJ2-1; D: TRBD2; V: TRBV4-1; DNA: TGCGCCAGCAGCCACCCCTTCGAGCGGGAGCTGGGCAATGAGCAGTTCTTC; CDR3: CASSHPFERELGNEQFF
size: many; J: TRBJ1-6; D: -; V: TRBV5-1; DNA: TGCGCCAGCAGCATAAACAAGGGCCGGGATTCACCCCTCCACTTT; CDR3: CASSINKGRDSPLHF
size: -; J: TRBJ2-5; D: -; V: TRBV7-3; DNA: TGTGCCAGCAGCCCCCAGGGGGGATTACAAGAGACCCAGTACTTC; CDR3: CASSPQGGLQETQYF
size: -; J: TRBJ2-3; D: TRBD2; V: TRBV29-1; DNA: TGCAGCGTTGATGGACTAGCTCTCACAGATACGCAGTATTTT; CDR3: CSVDGLALTDTQYF
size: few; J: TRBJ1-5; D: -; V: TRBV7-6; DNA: TGTGCCAGCAGCTTAGGCACAGGGATTGGGCAGCCCCAGCATTTT; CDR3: CASSLGTGIGQPQHF
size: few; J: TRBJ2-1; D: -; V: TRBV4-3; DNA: TGCGCCAGCAGCCATCCGGGCGCGGATACCTACAATGAGCAGTTCTTC; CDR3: CASSHPGADTYNEQFF
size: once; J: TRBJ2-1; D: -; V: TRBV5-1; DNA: TGCGCCAGCAGCTTCAAAGAGCGTACAAGCTCCTACAATGAGCAGTTCTTC; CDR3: CASSFKERTSSYNEQFF
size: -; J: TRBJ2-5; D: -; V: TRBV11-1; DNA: TGTGCCAGCAGCCGCAGAGGGGGCCAAGAGACCCAGTACTTC; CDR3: CASSRRGGQETQYF
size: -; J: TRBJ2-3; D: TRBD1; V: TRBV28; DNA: TGTGCCAGCAGTGACTCGGGACAGGGGAGAGATACGCAGTATTTT; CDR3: CASSDSGQGRDTQYF
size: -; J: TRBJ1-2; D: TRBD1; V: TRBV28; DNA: TGTGCCAGCAGCTACCGCCGGACAGGCGGGGGCTACACCTTC; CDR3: CASSYRRTGGGYTF
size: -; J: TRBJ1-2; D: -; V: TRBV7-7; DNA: TGTGCTAGCAGCCTCCCGCGGGGGGAGTGGGATGGCTACACCTTC; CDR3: CASSLPRGEWDGYTF
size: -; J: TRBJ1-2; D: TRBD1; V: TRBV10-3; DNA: TGTGCCATCAGTGAGTCTGAGGGGGCGCAGGACACCTTC; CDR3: CAISESEGAQDTF
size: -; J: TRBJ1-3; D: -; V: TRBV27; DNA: TGTGCCAGCCGGACTAGGACGGTAAACACCATATATTTT; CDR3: CASRTRTVNTIYF
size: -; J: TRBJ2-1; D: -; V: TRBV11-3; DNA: TGTGCCAGCAGCTTAGGTTGGGGGAGTAATGAGCAGTTCTTC; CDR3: CASSLGWGSNEQFF
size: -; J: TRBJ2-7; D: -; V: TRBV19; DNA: TGTGCCAGTAGTATAAGCATAGGAGCCTACGAGCAGTACTTC; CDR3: CASSISIGAYEQYF
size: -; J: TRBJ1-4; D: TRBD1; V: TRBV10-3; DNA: TGTGCCAGCGCGACAGGGAGGGATGAAAAACTGTTTTTT; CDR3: CASATGRDEKLFF
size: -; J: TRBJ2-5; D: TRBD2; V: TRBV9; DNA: TGTGCCAGCAGCGTAGGCGCTAGCGGGACTGAAGAGACCCAGTACTTC; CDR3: CASSVGASGTEETQYF
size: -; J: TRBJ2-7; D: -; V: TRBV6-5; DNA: TGTGCCAGCAGTTACAGAGGCGAATCCTACGAGCAGTACTTC; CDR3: CASSYRGESYEQYF
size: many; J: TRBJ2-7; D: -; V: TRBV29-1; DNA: TGCAGCGTTGCGGCCCACGGTTACGAGCAGTACTTC; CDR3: CSVAAHGYEQYF
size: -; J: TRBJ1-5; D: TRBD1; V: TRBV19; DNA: TGTGCCAGTAGTATAGATGATCTTGGCCAGGGGGCTGGGCAGCCCCAGCATTTT; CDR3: CASSIDDLGQGAGQPQHF
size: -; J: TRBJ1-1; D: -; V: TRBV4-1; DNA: TGCGCCAGCAGCCAAGTGCCAGGGTACGGCTGGGCTTTCTTT; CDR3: CASSQVPGYGWAFF
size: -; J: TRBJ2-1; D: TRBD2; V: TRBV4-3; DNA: TGCGCCAGCAGCCAAGATAGCGGGAGAAACAATGAGCAGTTCTTC; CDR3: CASSQDSGRNNEQFF
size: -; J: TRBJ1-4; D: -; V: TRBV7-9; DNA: TGTGCCAGCAGGAGCGCAGGGGAAGAAAAACTGTTTTTT; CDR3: CASRSAGEEKLFF
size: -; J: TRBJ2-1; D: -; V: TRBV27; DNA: TGTGCCAGCAGTAGCCCAGGGAAGGACATCTACAATGAGCAGTTCTTC; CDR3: CASSSPGKDIYNEQFF
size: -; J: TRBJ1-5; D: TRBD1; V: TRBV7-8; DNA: TGTGCCAGCAGCCCTCCTCGGACAGGGGGTATGTATCAGCCCCAGCATTTT; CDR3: CASSPPRTGGMYQPQHF
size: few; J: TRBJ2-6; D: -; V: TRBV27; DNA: TGTGCCAGCAGTCACGGCCTCTCTGGGGCCAACGTCCTGACTTTC; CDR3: CASSHGLSGANVLTF
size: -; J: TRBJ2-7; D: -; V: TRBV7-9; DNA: TGTGCCAGCAGCCCTGCTCAGGGGTTCCACGAGCAGTACTTC; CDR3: CASSPAQGFHEQYF
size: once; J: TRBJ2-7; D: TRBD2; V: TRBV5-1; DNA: TGCGCCAGCAGCTTCGGACTAGCGGGGACCTACGAGCAGTACTTC; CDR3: CASSFGLAGTYEQYF
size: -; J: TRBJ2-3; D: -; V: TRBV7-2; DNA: TGTGCCAGCAGCTCGCGTAACACAGATACGCAGTATTTT; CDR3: CASSSRNTDTQYF
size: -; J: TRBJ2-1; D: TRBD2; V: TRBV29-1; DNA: TGCAGCGTTGGGCGGGGGGTGGTCGGTGAGCAGTTCTTC; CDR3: CSVGRGVVGEQFF
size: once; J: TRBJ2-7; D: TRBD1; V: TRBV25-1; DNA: TGTGCCAGCAGCCTCACAGGGGTCGAGCAGTACTTC; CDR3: CASSLTGVEQYF